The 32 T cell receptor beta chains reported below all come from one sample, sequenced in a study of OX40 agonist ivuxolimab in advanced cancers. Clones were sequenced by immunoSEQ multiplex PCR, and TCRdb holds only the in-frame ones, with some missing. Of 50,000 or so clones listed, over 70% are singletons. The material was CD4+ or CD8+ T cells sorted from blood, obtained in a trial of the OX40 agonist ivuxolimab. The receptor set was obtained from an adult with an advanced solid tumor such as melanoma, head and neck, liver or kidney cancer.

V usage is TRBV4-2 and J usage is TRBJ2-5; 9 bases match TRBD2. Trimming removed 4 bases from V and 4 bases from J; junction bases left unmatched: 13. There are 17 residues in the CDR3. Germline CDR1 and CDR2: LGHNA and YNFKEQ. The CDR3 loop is CASSPYAGGSVGETQYF. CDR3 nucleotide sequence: TGTGCCAGCAGCCCTTACGCGGGGGGGAGTGTAGGAGAGACCCAGTACTTC.

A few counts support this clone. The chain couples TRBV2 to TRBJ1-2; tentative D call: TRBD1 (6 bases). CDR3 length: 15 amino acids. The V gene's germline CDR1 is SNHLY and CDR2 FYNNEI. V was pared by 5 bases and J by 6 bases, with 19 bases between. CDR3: CASSPAVLPGDGYTF. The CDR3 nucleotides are TGTGCCAGCAGTCCCGCGGTATTGCCAGGGGATGGCTACACCTTC.

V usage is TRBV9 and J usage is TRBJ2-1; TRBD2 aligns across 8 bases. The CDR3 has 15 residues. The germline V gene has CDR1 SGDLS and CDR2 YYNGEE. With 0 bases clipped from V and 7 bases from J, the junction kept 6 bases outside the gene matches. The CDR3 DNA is TGTGCCAGCAGCGTAGTGGTGAGCGGGAGAAATGAGCAGTTCTTC. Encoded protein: CASSVVVSGRNEQFF.

CDR3 nucleotide sequence: TGCGCCAGCAGTGAGATGAACACTGAAGCTTTCTTT. Protein: CASSEMNTEAFF. This chain joins TRBV10-2 and TRBJ1-1; D is uncertain. The CDR3 loop spans 12 amino acids. The germline CDR1 and CDR2 sequences are WSHSY and SAAADI. The V end lost 2 bases, the J end lost 0 bases, and 1 base lay between the germline ends.

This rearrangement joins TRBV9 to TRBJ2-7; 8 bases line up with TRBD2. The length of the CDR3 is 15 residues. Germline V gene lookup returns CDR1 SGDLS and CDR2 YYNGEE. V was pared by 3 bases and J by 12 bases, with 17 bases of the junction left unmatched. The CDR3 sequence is CASSDPHPGGAPLYV. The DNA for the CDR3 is TGTGCCAGCAGCGACCCCCACCCGGGGGGGGCCCCGTTGTACGTC.

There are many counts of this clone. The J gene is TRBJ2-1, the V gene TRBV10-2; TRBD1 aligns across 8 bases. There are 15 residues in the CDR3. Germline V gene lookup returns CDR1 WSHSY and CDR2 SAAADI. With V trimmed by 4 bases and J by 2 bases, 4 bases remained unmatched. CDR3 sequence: CASSGRTGTYNEQFF. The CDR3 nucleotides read TGCGCCAGCAGTGGGCGGACAGGGACCTACAATGAGCAGTTCTTC.

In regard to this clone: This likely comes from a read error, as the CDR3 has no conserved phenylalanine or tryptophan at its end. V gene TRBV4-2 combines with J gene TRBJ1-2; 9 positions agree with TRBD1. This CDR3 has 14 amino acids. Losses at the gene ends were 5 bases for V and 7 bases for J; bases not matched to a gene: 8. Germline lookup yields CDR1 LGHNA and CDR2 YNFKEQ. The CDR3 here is CASSSGTGYRGYTL. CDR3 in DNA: TGTGCCAGCAGCTCCGGGACAGGGTATCGTGGCTACACCCTC.

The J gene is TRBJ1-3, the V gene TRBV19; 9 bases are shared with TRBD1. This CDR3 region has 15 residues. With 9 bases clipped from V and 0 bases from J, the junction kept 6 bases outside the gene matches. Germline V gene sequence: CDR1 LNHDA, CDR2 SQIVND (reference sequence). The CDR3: CARWDRVVSGNTIYF. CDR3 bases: TGTGCCAGGTGGGACAGGGTCGTCTCTGGAAACACCATATATTTT.

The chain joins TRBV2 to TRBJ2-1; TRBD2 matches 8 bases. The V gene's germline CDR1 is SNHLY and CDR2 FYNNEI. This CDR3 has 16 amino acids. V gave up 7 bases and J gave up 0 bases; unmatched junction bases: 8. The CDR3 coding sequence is TGTGCCAGCATTCACAAAGCGGGGGTCTCCTACAATGAGCAGTTCTTC. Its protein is CASIHKAGVSYNEQFF.

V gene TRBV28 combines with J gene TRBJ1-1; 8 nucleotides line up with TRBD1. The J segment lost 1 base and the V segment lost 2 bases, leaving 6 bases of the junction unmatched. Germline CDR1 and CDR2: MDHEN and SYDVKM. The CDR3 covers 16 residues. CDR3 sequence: CASSLLPGQANTEAFF. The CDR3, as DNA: TGTGCCAGCAGTTTACTGCCGGGACAGGCGAACACTGAAGCTTTCTTT. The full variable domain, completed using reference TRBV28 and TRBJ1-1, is DVKVTQSSRYLVKRTGEKVFLECVQDMDHENMFWYRQDPGLGLRLIYFSYDVKMKEKGDIPEGYSVSREKKERFSLILESASTNQTSMYLCASSLLPGQANTEAFFGQGTRLTVV.

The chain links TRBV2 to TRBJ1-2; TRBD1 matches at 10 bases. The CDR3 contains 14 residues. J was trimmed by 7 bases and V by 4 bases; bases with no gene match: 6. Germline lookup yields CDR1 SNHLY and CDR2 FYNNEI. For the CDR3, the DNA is TGTGCCAGCAGTGGACAGGGGGCTTATCTTGGCTACACCTTC. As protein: CASSGQGAYLGYTF. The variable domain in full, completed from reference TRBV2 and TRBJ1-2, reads EPEVTQTPSHQVTQMGQEVILRCVPISNHLYFYWYRQILGQKVEFLVSFYNNEISEKSEIFDDQFSVERPDGSNFTLKIRSTKLEDSAMYFCASSGQGAYLGYTFGSGTRLTVV.

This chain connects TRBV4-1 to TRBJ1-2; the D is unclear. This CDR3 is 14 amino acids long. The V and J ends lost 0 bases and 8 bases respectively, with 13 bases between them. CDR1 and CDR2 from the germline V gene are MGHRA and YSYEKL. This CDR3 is CASSQEGSVGGYTF. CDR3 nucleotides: TGCGCCAGCAGCCAAGAAGGCTCAGTCGGCGGCTACACCTTC.

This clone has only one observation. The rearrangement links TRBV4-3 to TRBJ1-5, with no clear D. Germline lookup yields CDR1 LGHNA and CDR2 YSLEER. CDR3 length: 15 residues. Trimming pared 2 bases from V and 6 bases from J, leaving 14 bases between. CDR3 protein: CASSQSAMGGQPQHF. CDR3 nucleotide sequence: TGCGCCAGCAGCCAATCCGCCATGGGAGGTCAGCCCCAGCATTTT.

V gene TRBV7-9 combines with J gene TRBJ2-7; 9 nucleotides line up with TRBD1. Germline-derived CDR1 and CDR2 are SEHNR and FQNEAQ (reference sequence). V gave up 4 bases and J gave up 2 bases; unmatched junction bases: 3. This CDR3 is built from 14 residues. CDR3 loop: CASSSGQGTYEQYF. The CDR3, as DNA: TGTGCCAGCAGCTCGGGACAGGGCACCTACGAGCAGTACTTC.

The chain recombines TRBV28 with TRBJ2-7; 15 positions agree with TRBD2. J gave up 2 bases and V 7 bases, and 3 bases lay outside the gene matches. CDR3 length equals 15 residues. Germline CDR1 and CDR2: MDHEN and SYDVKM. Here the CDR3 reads CASTGTSGGPYEQYV. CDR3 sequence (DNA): TGTGCCAGCACCGGGACTAGCGGGGGGCCCTACGAGCAGTACGTC.

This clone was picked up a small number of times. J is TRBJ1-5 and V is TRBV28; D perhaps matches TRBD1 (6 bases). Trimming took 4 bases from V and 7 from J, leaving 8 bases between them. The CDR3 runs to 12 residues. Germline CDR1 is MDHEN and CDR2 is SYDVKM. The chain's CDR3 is CASSSGHQPQHF. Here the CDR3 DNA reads TGTGCCAGCAGTTCGGGACACCAGCCCCAGCATTTT. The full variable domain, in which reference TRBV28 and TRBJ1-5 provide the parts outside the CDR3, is DVKVTQSSRYLVKRTGEKVFLECVQDMDHENMFWYRQDPGLGLRLIYFSYDVKMKEKGDIPEGYSVSREKKERFSLILESASTNQTSMYLCASSSGHQPQHFGDGTRLSIL.

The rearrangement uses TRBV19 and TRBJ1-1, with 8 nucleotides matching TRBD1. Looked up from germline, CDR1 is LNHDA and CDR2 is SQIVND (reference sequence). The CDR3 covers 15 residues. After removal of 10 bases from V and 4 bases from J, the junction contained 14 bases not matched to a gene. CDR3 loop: CATRTGSMMSTEAFF. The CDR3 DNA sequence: TGTGCCACCCGGACAGGGAGCATGATGAGCACTGAAGCTTTCTTT.

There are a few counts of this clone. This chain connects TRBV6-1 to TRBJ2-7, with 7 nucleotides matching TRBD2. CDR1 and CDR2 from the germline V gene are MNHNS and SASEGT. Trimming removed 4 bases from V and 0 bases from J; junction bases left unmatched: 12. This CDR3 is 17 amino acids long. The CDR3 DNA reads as TGTGCCAGCAGTGCCCGTACCCCCCAGCGGGGCTCCTACGAGCAGTACTTC. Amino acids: CASSARTPQRGSYEQYF.

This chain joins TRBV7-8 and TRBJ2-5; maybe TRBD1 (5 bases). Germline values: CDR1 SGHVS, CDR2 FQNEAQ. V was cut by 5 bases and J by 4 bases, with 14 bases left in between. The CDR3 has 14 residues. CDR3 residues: CASSGAPDIETQYF. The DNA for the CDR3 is TGTGCCAGCAGCGGGGCCCCCGATATAGAGACCCAGTACTTC.

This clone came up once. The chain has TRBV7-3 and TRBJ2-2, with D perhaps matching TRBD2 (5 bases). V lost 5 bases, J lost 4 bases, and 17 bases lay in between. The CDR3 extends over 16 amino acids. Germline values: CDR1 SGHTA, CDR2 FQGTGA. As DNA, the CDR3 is TGTGCCAGCAGCCCAAAAAAACTAGTTGCCACCGGGGAGCTGTTTTTT. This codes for CASSPKKLVATGELFF.

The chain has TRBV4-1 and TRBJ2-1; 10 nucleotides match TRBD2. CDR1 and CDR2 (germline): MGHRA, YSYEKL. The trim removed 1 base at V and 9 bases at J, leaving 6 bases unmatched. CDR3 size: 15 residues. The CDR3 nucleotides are TGCGCCAGCAGCCAAGTCAGCGGGGGGGGACCTGAGCAGTTCTTC. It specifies CASSQVSGGGPEQFF.

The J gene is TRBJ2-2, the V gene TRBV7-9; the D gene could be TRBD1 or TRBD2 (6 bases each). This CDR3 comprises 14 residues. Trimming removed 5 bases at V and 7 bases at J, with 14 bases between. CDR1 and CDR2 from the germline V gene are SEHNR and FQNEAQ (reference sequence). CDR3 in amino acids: CASSGWGAGGELFF. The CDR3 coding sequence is TGTGCCAGCAGCGGATGGGGGGCTGGCGGGGAGCTGTTTTTT.

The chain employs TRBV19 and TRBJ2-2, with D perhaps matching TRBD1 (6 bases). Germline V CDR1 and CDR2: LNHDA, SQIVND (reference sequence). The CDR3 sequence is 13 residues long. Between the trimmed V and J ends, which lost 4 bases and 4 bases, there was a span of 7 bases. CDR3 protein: CASSTGVTGELFF. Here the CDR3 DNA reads TGTGCCAGTAGTACAGGGGTCACCGGGGAGCTGTTTTTT.

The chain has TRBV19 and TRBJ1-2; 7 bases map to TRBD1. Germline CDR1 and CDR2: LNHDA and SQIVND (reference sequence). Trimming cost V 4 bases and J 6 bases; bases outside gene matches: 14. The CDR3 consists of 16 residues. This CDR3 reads CASSTGWGGQVHGYTF. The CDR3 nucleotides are TGTGCCAGTAGTACCGGGTGGGGCGGACAGGTTCATGGCTACACCTTC.

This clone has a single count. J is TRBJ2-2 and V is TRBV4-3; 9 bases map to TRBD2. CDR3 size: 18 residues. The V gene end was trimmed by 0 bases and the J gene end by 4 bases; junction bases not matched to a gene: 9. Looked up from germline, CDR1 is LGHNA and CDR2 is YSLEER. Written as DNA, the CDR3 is TGCGCCAGCAGCCAAGAAGCCCTGGTAGCGGGAGCCACCGGGGAGCTGTTTTTT. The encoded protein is CASSQEALVAGATGELFF.

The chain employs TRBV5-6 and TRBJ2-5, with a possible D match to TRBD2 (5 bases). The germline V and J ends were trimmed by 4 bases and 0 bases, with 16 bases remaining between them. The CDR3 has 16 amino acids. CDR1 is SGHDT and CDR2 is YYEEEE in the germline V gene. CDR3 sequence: CASSADPGTDQETQYF. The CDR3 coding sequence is TGTGCCAGCAGCGCAGACCCGGGAACAGACCAAGAGACCCAGTACTTC.

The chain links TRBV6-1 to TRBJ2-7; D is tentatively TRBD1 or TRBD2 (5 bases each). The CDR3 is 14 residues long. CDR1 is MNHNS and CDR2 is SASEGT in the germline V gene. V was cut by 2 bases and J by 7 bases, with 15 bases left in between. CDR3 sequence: CASSENRGEREQYV. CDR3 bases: TGTGCCAGCAGTGAAAATAGGGGAGAAAGGGAGCAGTACGTC.

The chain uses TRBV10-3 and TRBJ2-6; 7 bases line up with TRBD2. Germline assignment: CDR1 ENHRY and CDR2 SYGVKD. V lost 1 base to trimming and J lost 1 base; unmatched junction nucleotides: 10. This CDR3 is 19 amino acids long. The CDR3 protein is CAISEFSSGVRSGANVLTF. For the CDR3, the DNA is TGTGCCATCAGTGAGTTTTCTAGCGGAGTGCGGTCTGGGGCCAACGTCCTGACTTTC.

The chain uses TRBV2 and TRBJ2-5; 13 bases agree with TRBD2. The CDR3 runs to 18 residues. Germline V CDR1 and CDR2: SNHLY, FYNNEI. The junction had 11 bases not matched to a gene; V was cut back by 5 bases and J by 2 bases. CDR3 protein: CASSPRSQTSGGQETQYF. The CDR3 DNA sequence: TGTGCCAGCAGTCCCAGATCCCAGACTAGCGGGGGGCAAGAGACCCAGTACTTC.

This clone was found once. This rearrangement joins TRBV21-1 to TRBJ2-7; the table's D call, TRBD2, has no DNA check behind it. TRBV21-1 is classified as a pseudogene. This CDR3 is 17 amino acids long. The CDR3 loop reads CAIPGLAGGPSSYEQYF. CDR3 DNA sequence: TGTGCCATCCCGGGACTAGCGGGAGGTCCTAGCTCCTACGAGCAGTACTTC.

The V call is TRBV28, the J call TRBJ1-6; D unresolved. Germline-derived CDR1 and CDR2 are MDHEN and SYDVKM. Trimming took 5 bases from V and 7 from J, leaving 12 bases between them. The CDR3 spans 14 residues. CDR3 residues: CASSPPGINSPLHF. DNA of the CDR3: TGTGCCAGCAGTCCTCCCGGGATAAATTCACCCCTCCACTTT.

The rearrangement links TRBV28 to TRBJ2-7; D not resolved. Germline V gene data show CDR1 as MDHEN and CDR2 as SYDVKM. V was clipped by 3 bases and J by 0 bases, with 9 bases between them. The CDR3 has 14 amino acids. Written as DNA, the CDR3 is TGTGCCAGCAGTTTCGGAGTCAACTCCTACGAGCAGTACGTC. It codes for CASSFGVNSYEQYV.